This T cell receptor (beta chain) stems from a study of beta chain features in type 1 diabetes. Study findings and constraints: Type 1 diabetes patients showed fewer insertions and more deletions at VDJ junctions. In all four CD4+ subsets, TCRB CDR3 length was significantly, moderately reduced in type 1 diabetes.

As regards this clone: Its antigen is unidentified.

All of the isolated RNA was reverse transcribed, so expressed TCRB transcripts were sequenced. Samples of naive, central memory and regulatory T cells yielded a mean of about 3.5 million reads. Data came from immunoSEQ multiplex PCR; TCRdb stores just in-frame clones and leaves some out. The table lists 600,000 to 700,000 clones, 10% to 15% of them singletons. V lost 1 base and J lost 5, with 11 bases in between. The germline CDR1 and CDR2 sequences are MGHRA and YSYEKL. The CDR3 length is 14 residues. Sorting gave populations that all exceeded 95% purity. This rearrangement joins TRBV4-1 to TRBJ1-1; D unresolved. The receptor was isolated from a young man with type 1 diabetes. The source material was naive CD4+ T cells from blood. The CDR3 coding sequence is TGCGCCAGCAGCCAAGGGCAAATCCGAACTGAAGCTTTCTTT. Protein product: CASSQGQIRTEAFF.